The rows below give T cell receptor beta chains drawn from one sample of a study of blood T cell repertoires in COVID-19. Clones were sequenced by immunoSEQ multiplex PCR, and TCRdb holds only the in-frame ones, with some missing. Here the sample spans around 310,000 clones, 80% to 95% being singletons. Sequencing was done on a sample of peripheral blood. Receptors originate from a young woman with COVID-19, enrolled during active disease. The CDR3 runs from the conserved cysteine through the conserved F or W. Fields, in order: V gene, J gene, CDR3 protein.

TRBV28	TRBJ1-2	CASSPPTGGSGYTF
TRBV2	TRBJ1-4	CATSRPGGTNEKLFF
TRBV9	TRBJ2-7	CASSVSSGSSYEQYF
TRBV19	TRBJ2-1	CASKRDFAYNEQFF
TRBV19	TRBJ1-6	CASSTQPGRNSPLHF
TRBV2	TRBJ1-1	CASRFNGGAFF
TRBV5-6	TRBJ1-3	CASSPDPAGGNTIYF
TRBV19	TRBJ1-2	CASSPEARTGGYGYTF
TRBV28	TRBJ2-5	CASSPGETQYF
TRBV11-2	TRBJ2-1	CASSLEFSNEQFF
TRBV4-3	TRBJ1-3	CASSLASSGNTIYF
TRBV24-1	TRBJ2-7	CATSDSGTGGQYEQYF
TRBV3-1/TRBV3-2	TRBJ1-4	CASSRLGGMVDEKLFF
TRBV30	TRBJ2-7	CAWSGQYEQYF
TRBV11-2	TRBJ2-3	CASSLKGGQGQDTQYF
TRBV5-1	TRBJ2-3	CASSLVESTDTQYF
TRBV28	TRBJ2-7	CASSSGTGAYEQYF
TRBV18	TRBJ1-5	CASSPEGAGNQPQHF
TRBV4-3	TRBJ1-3	CASSQDRRGSGNTIYF
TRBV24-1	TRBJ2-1	CATSEPGTREYNEQFF
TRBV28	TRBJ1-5	CASQNRGPNQPQHF
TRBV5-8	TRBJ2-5	CASSFATGGPFQETQYF
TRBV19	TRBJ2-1	CASSILSSGPYNEQFF
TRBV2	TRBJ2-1	CASRAGTGDNEQFF
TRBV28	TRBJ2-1	CASSPSGSLYNEQFF
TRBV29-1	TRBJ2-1	CSVVQGADPEQFF
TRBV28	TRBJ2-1	CASSFYDGGWSYNEQFF
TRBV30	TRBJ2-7	CAWRDQGHEYEQYF
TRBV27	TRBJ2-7	CASSRTSGTSSYEQYF
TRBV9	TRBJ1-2	CASSVDGNYGYTF
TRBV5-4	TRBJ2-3	CASSLPRDSRDTQYF
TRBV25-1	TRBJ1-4	CASSLPGSTNEKLFF
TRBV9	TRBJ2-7	CASSASGQSYEQYF
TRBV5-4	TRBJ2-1	CASRLGYNEQFF
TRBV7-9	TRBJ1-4	CASSPTGATNEKLFF
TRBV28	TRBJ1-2	CASSKGPGQDYGYTF
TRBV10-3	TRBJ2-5	CAISGTTTEKETQYF
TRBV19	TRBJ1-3	CASSSGQRRVNTIYF
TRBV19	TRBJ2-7	CASSFGSQVEQYF
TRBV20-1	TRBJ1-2	CSAINYGYTF
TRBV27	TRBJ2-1	CASTGGGFYNEQFF
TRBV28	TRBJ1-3	CASSSQGSGNTIYF
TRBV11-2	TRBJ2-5	CASSLDLMRDARKETQYF
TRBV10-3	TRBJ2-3	CAISRNTDTQYF
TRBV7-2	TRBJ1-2	CASSLGAFYGYTF
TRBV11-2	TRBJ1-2	CASSLLLGTGNGYTF
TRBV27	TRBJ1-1	CASSLSQGVDEAFF
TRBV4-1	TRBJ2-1	CASSQGSGNEQFF
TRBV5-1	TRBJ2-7	CASSLTGDPYEQYF
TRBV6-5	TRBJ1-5	CASSLQLGRGQPQHF
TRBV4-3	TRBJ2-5	CASSQETGRGETQYF
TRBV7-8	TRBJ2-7	CASSLVQGGMDEQYF
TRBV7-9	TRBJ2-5	CASSSGTGGGETQYF
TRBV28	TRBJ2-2	CASSFRTGSGGELFF
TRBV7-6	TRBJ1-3	CASSLGGPDSGNTIYF
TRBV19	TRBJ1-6	CASRGGSYGSPLHF
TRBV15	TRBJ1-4	CATSSVRWATNEKLFF
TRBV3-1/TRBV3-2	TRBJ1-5	CASSLGAGGGGQPQHF
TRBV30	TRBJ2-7	CAWGRQGGGEQYF
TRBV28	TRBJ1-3	CASSLDRASGNTIYF